The present T cell receptor beta chain was sequenced within a study of metastatic and nonmetastatic thyroid tumors. Across the study: Peripheral blood and tumor or nodule samples from malignant and benign thyroid patients were compared.

Every patient underwent thyroid surgery untreated. The CDR3 is 13 residues long. Germline-derived CDR1 and CDR2 are WSHSY and SAAADI. Trimming cost V 4 bases and J 6 bases, with 11 bases left between them. TCRdb re-called the PCR reads through MiXCR. The sample shows some 22,000 clones, roughly 23% of them seen only once. This clone was seen only a few times. The antigen remains undetermined. Study outcomes and limitations: Versus benign nodules, malignant thyroid tumors reportedly had significantly higher TCR beta diversity, in blood and tumor.

This receptor was taken from a female donor with papillary thyroid cancer or a benign thyroid nodule (not recorded which). Some clones in this sample may be carry-over from other donors' samples. The sample comprised tumor tissue. The gene calls are TRBV10-2 and TRBJ2-3; D unclear. The CDR3 sequence: CASSGSKDDTQYF. DNA for the CDR3: TGCGCCAGCAGTGGGTCAAAGGATGATACGCAGTATTTT.